The 8 T cell receptor beta chains below were found in one sample sequenced in a study of blood T cells in healthy people across ages. A sample-barcoded 5' primer and a J-beta primer mix were used in a second PCR of roughly 6 to 11 cycles. TCRdb re-derived calls from the 5' RACE reads in MiXCR, one entry per CDR3 protein. The repertoire consists of some 1.5 million distinct CDR3 sequences, with approximately 43% occurring once and the leading ten covering over 3.5%. Sequenced material: blood. The receptors were gathered from a woman younger than 30 in good health.

The chain recombines TRBV10-3 with TRBJ1-3; the D is unclear. The CDR3 sequence is 13 residues long. Trimming took off 0 bases at V and 5 bases at J, with 5 bases between the two ends. Per germline, CDR1 ENHRY and CDR2 SYGVKD. CDR3 region: CAISESERNTIYF. CDR3 DNA sequence: TGTGCCATCAGTGAGTCGGAGAGAAACACCATATATTTT.

This clonotype was detected many times. The CDR3 loop reads CASGDGQPQHF. In nucleotides, the CDR3 is TGTGCCAGCGGAGACGGTCAGCCCCAGCATTTT. The chain joins TRBV6-2 or TRBV6-3 to TRBJ1-5, with D unclear. V was cut by 8 bases and J by 6 bases, with 8 bases left in between. Germline V gives CDR1 MNHEY, CDR2 SVGEGT. The CDR3 length is 11 residues.

The genes are TRBV6-2 or TRBV6-3 and TRBJ2-6; no clear D gene. The CDR3 is 19 amino acids. Germline V CDR1 and CDR2: MNHEY, SVGEGT. Trimming shortened V by 5 bases and J by 4 bases, and 24 bases separated the two germline ends. Here the CDR3 DNA reads TGTGCCAGCAGTCCTTCTCGGGCGAGGATCGTTCTGGGGGCCAACGTCCTGACTTTC. Amino acid sequence: CASSPSRARIVLGANVLTF.

This sequence joins TRBV3-1 and TRBJ2-3, with TRBD2 as a possible D gene (6 bases). From germline, CDR1 is LGHDT and CDR2 YNNKEL (reference sequence). V dropped 0 bases and J dropped 1 base, with 11 bases sitting between them. The CDR3 has 16 amino acids. The CDR3 region is CASSQDLGGGTDTQYF. The CDR3 coding sequence is TGTGCCAGCAGCCAAGATCTTGGCGGGGGCACAGATACGCAGTATTTT.

This rearrangement joins TRBV29-1 to TRBJ2-2; 10 bases line up with TRBD1. From germline, CDR1 is SQVTM and CDR2 ANQGSEA. The J segment lost 5 bases and the V segment lost 0 bases, leaving 6 bases of the junction unmatched. The CDR3 extends over 16 amino acids. CDR3 region: CSVEDPGTGETGELFF. CDR3 nucleotide sequence: TGCAGCGTTGAAGATCCCGGGACAGGGGAGACCGGGGAGCTGTTTTTT.

The chain has TRBV7-8 and TRBJ2-3; 9 nucleotides agree with TRBD2. The CDR3 runs 15 residues. Germline V gives CDR1 SGHVS, CDR2 FQNEAQ. The J segment lost 5 bases and the V segment lost 1 base, leaving 4 bases of the junction unmatched. The CDR3 sequence: CASSLGSGGIDTQYF. The CDR3 DNA is TGTGCCAGCAGCTTAGGGAGCGGGGGGATAGATACGCAGTATTTT.

This clonotype was picked up a small number of times. J is TRBJ1-5 and V is TRBV7-9; possible D gene TRBD1, 6 bases. The CDR3 runs 15 residues. CDR1 is SEHNR, CDR2 FQNEAQ, per germline (reference sequence). V was cut by 4 bases and J by 1 base, with 11 bases left in between. CDR3 amino acids: CASSWGTPSNQPQHF. The CDR3 coding sequence is TGTGCCAGCAGCTGGGGGACACCCAGCAATCAGCCCCAGCATTTT.

This clonotype was counted many times. This rearrangement joins TRBV4-2 to TRBJ2-3; D perhaps matches TRBD2 (5 bases). Deletions cut 1 base from V and 2 bases from J, with 7 bases between. Looked up from germline, CDR1 is LGHNA and CDR2 is YNFKEQ. The CDR3 spans 14 residues. CDR3 residues: CASSQGGLTDTQYF. CDR3 coding DNA: TGTGCCAGCAGCCAAGGTGGACTCACAGATACGCAGTATTTT.